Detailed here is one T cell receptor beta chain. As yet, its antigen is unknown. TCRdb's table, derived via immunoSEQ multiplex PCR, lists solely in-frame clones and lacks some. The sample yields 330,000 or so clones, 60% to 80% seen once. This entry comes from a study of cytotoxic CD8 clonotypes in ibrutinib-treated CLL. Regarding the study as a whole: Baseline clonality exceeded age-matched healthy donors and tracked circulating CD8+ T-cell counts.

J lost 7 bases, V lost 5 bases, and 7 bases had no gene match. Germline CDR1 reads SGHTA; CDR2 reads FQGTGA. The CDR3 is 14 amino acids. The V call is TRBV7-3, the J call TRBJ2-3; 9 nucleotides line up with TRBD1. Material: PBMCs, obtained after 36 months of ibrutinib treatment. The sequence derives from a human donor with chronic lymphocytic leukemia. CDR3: CASSETGGRYTQYF. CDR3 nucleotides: TGTGCCAGCAGCGAAACAGGGGGCCGCTATACGCAGTATTTT.